This TCR beta chain emerged from a study of early T cells in non-severe SARS-CoV-2 infection. Background on the study: With bulk RNA from unsorted whole blood as input, sequencing yielded unpaired chains.

Trimming took off 4 bases at V and 3 bases at J, with 4 bases between the two ends. The length of the CDR3 is 11 residues. The germline CDR1 and CDR2 sequences are MGHDK and SYGVNS. Findings of the study overall: Anti-spike CD8 specificities were favored by VDJdb matching, whose results missed private and CD4 specificities.

Unique molecular identifiers (one per individual cDNA molecule) were attached. TCRdb reprocessed the 5' RACE reads with MiXCR, giving one entry per CDR3 protein. Of 50,000 to 70,000 distinct CDR3 sequences listed, around 8.9% are singletons. Concerning this clonotype itself: The antigen is undetermined.

This TCR was sampled from an adult who was a healthcare worker with PCR-confirmed SARS-CoV-2 infection or an uninfected control (not recorded which). The V call is TRBV25-1, the J call TRBJ2-7, with unresolved D. Sequenced input: whole blood. The CDR3 DNA reads as TGTGCCAGCAGTGTGGTCTACGAGCAGTACTTC. The encoded protein is CASSVVYEQYF.